What follows are 20 T cell receptor beta chains derived from one specimen sequenced in a study of identical twins. TCRdb re-derived calls from the 5' RACE reads in MiXCR, one entry per CDR3 protein. The data contain roughly 260,000 distinct CDR3 sequences, about 14% of them singletons. The sample was memory (CD45RO+) T cells sorted from blood. The receptors originated from a woman aged 18-35 years in good health.

The V and J genes are TRBV19 and TRBJ2-1; TRBD1 agrees at 8 bases. The CDR3 sequence is 16 residues long. Trimming took 6 bases from V and 5 from J; bases not matched to a gene: 12. Germline CDR1 reads LNHDA; CDR2 reads SQIVND (reference sequence). CDR3 DNA sequence: TGTGCCAGTAGACGTGGGCCGGGACAGGCGGACAATGAGCAGTTCTTC. Translation gives CASRRGPGQADNEQFF.

The CDR3 here is CASSQISGRDGEQFF. DNA for the CDR3: TGTGCCAGCAGCCAAATTAGCGGGAGGGACGGGGAGCAGTTCTTC. This chain links TRBV14 with TRBJ2-1; 11 positions agree with TRBD2. Germline V gene sequence: CDR1 SGHDN, CDR2 FVKESK. The CDR3 is made up of 15 amino acids. The junction had 7 bases not matched to a gene; V was cut back by 2 bases and J by 10 bases.

In its sample, this clonotype was seen many times. This sequence joins TRBV12-3 or TRBV12-4 and TRBJ1-1, with 7 bases aligning to TRBD1. The V and J ends lost 6 bases and 0 bases, in that order; junction bases with no gene match: 7. CDR3 size: 15 residues. The chain's CDR3 is CASSPGGTMNTEAFF. CDR3 DNA: TGTGCCAGCAGCCCAGGGGGGACCATGAACACTGAAGCTTTCTTT.

The table lists this clonotype with a few counts. The J gene is TRBJ2-1, the V gene TRBV7-2; the D gene is possibly TRBD1 (5 bases). The V end lost 3 bases, the J end lost 12 bases, and 12 bases lay between the germline ends. Germline values: CDR1 SGHTA, CDR2 FQGNSA. The CDR3 covers 12 residues. The CDR3 nucleotides read TGTGCCAGCAGCTTCCTGGGGCGCGGGCAGTTCTTC. Its translation: CASSFLGRGQFF.

The rearrangement joins TRBV7-8 to TRBJ1-2, with D maybe TRBD1 (5 bases). Trimming took off 5 bases at V and 8 bases at J, with 15 bases between the two ends. This CDR3 contains 13 residues. Germline V gene sequence: CDR1 SGHVS, CDR2 FQNEAQ. The CDR3 sequence is CASSPGTLTGYTF. The CDR3 DNA is TGTGCCAGCAGCCCCGGGACCCTAACAGGCTACACCTTC.

The V gene is TRBV6-1, the J gene TRBJ2-1; no clear D. In germline, CDR1 is MNHNS, CDR2 SASEGT. The CDR3 spans 14 residues. V gave up 2 bases and J gave up 10 bases, with 15 bases separating them. The CDR3 sequence is CASSEWTAIQEQFF. The CDR3 coding sequence is TGTGCCAGCAGTGAATGGACGGCAATTCAGGAGCAGTTCTTC.

The rearrangement links TRBV6-5 to TRBJ2-7; 9 bases fit TRBD1. The CDR3 is made up of 15 amino acids. The V gene end was trimmed by 1 base and the J gene end by 3 bases; junction bases not matched to a gene: 4. The germline V gene encodes CDR1 MNHEY and CDR2 SVGAGI. The CDR3 DNA sequence: TGTGCCAGCAGTTACTACAGGGGGCCCGACTACGAGCAGTACTTC. Amino acids: CASSYYRGPDYEQYF.

A few counts support this clonotype. V gene TRBV27 combines with J gene TRBJ2-2; 9 bases fit TRBD2. V lost 7 bases, J lost 4 bases, and 4 bases stayed unmatched. This CDR3 contains 14 residues. Germline V gives CDR1 MNHEY, CDR2 SMNVEV (reference sequence). The CDR3 sequence is CASTLSGSTGELFF. In DNA, the CDR3 is TGTGCCAGCACTCTTAGCGGGAGCACCGGGGAGCTGTTTTTT.

V usage is TRBV29-1 and J usage is TRBJ1-5; D call uncertain. The CDR3 totals 12 residues. Germline V gene sequence: CDR1 SQVTM, CDR2 ANQGSEA. CDR3 in amino acids: CSAATDNQPQHF. DNA of the CDR3: TGCAGTGCCGCTACAGACAATCAGCCCCAGCATTTT.

This clonotype was found many times. The gene calls are TRBV12-3 or TRBV12-4 and TRBJ1-5; D remains ambiguous. V lost 1 base, J lost 1 base, and 5 bases lay in between. CDR3 size: 14 residues. In nucleotides, the CDR3 is TGTGCCAGCAGTTTAGACCACAGCAATCAGCCCCAGCATTTT. Its translation is CASSLDHSNQPQHF.

This clonotype was observed a few times. CDR3 coding DNA: TGTGCCAGCAGCTTAGATGAGAATCAGCCCCAGCATTTT. Protein sequence: CASSLDENQPQHF. The chain joins TRBV7-8 to TRBJ1-5; D is unclear. Trimming cost V 1 base and J 4 bases, with 5 bases left between them. CDR1 is SGHVS and CDR2 is FQNEAQ in the germline V gene. The CDR3 runs 13 residues.

The rearrangement links TRBV20-1 to TRBJ2-5, with TRBD2 matching 10 bases. The CDR3 spans 14 residues. CDR1 and CDR2 (germline): DFQATT, SNEGSKA (reference sequence). The J segment lost 5 bases and the V segment lost 7 bases, leaving 10 bases of the junction unmatched. The CDR3 is CSVHLAGVSETQYF. CDR3 DNA sequence: TGCAGTGTCCACCTAGCGGGAGTTAGCGAGACCCAGTACTTC.

This clonotype was counted only a few times. The chain combines TRBV5-6 with TRBJ2-5; D not resolved. Germline V gene sequence: CDR1 SGHDT, CDR2 YYEEEE. CDR3 size: 13 residues. The V end was cut by 0 bases, the J end by 1 base, with 4 bases between. In DNA form, the CDR3 reads TGTGCCAGCAGCTTGGTGCTCCAAGAGACCCAGTACTTC. Protein sequence: CASSLVLQETQYF. Combining the CDR3 with reference TRBV5-6 and TRBJ2-5 gives the whole variable domain DAGVTQSPTHLIKTRGQQVTLRCSPKSGHDTVSWYQQALGQGPQFIFQYYEEEERQRGNFPDRFSGHQFPNYSSELNVNALLLGDSALYLCASSLVLQETQYFGPGTRLLVL.

This clonotype was detected many times. The chain is built from TRBV7-9 and TRBJ2-3; perhaps TRBD2 as D (6 bases). The CDR3 totals 15 residues. CDR1 and CDR2 from the germline V gene are SEHNR and FQNEAQ (reference sequence). The ends were cut back, 5 bases at V and 8 bases at J, with 20 bases in the middle. CDR3 sequence (DNA): TGTGCCAGCAGCCGGGACTCCACCGGTCGGGGTACGCAGTATTTT. Amino acid sequence: CASSRDSTGRGTQYF.

V is TRBV20-1 and J is TRBJ1-6; D gene uncertain. This CDR3 has 13 residues. V was clipped by 1 base and J by 6 bases, with 7 bases between them. Germline CDR1 DFQATT, CDR2 SNEGSKA (reference sequence). The CDR3 sequence: CSARGFANSPLHF. The CDR3, as DNA: TGCAGTGCTAGAGGGTTTGCTAATTCACCCCTCCACTTT.

This clonotype came up a few times. The chain links TRBV3-1 to TRBJ1-5, with TRBD1 matching over 7 bases. The V segment lost 1 base and the J segment 6 bases; nucleotides outside the gene matches: 3. Germline lookup yields CDR1 LGHDT and CDR2 YNNKEL (reference sequence). This CDR3 spans 14 amino acids. The CDR3 reads CASSQGWDSQPQHF. In DNA, the CDR3 is TGTGCCAGCAGCCAAGGATGGGACAGTCAGCCCCAGCATTTT.

The J gene is TRBJ2-1, the V gene TRBV2, with TRBD2 matching over 10 bases. Per the germline V gene, CDR1 is SNHLY and CDR2 is FYNNEI. The CDR3 sequence is 18 residues long. The V gene end was trimmed by 1 base and the J gene end by 12 bases; junction bases not matched to a gene: 18. This chain's CDR3 is CASSEGRGLAVALRGQFF. The CDR3 nucleotides read TGTGCCAGCAGTGAAGGCCGAGGACTAGCGGTAGCCCTTAGGGGGCAGTTCTTC.

This clonotype was found many times. The rearrangement uses TRBV7-6 and TRBJ2-1; 9 bases are shared with TRBD2. The germline gives CDR1 SGHVS, CDR2 FNYEAQ. Trimming at V came to 2 bases and at J to 5 bases, leaving 7 bases not matched to a gene. The CDR3 is 16 amino acids. CDR3 DNA sequence: TGTGCCAGCAGCTTATATGGGCTAGCGGGAAACAATGAGCAGTTCTTC. Its protein is CASSLYGLAGNNEQFF.

This clonotype was counted only a few times. The J gene is TRBJ2-1, the V gene TRBV20-1; no firm D call. The ends were cut back, 5 bases at V and 5 bases at J, with 10 bases in the middle. CDR1 and CDR2 from the germline V gene are DFQATT and SNEGSKA (reference sequence). This CDR3 has 12 residues. The CDR3 DNA sequence: TGCAGTGCTCGTTGGGCTAACAATGAGCAGTTCTTC. It encodes CSARWANNEQFF.

This clonotype was seen a handful of times. The chain carries TRBV20-1 and TRBJ2-2; D perhaps matches TRBD1 (5 bases). The germline V and J ends were trimmed by 5 bases and 4 bases, with 20 bases remaining between them. The CDR3 runs 16 residues. Germline V gives CDR1 DFQATT, CDR2 SNEGSKA (reference sequence). The CDR3 DNA reads TGCAGTGCTTTGGGGCGGAGTAAAATTCGCACCGGGGAGCTGTTTTTT. The encoded protein is CSALGRSKIRTGELFF.